The 14 T cell receptor beta chains below were found in one sample sequenced in a study of beta chain features in type 1 diabetes. The whole isolated RNA underwent reverse transcription, so sequencing captured expressed TCRB transcripts. Produced via immunoSEQ multiplex PCR; TCRdb's table is partial and in-frame only. This sample has almost 350,000 clones, with about 19% found just once. Source material: naive CD4+ T cells from blood. These TCRs come from a woman younger than 35 in good health.

This clone turned up a few times. The rearrangement uses TRBV7-9 and TRBJ1-1; D unclear. V was clipped by 6 bases and J by 1 base, with 9 bases between them. CDR3 length: 13 residues. CDR1 SEHNR and CDR2 FQNEAQ come from the germline V gene (reference sequence). In DNA, the CDR3 is TGTGCCAGCAGTAGTGAGGGGAACACTGAAGCTTTCTTT. Translated: CASSSEGNTEAFF.

This clone was seen a few times. The rearrangement links TRBV30 to TRBJ2-1, with D uncertain. Trimming pared 0 bases from V and 2 bases from J, leaving 14 bases between. This CDR3 is 16 amino acids long. CDR1 GTSNPN and CDR2 SVGIG come from the germline V gene (reference sequence). The CDR3 DNA reads as TGTGCCTGGAGTGTACCTGTCGGGTCACCCTACAATGAGCAGTTCTTC. As protein: CAWSVPVGSPYNEQFF.

This clone turned up a few times. The chain links TRBV7-9 to TRBJ1-1, with 8 bases aligning to TRBD1. Germline loops: CDR1 SEHNR, CDR2 FQNEAQ (reference sequence). The CDR3 runs to 14 residues. The V segment lost 1 base and the J segment 4 bases; nucleotides outside the gene matches: 2. The CDR3 spells CASSLGTGSTEAFF. CDR3 nucleotides: TGTGCCAGCAGCTTAGGGACAGGGTCCACTGAAGCTTTCTTT.

This clone has just a few counts. Distinct nucleotide sequences in the sample also encode this CDR3. V gene TRBV9 combines with J gene TRBJ2-5; a possible D gene is TRBD1 (6 bases). The V end lost 0 bases, the J end lost 4 bases, and 16 bases lay between the germline ends. CDR3 length equals 16 residues. Germline lookup yields CDR1 SGDLS and CDR2 YYNGEE. CDR3 protein: CASSVGGSGAGETQYF. Here the CDR3 DNA reads TGTGCCAGCAGCGTAGGGGGTTCAGGGGCCGGAGAGACCCAGTACTTC.

In this sample, this clone turned up a few times. V and J are TRBV5-1 and TRBJ2-1, with no clear D. CDR3 length: 16 amino acids. Germline CDR1 reads SGHRS; CDR2 reads YFSETQ. V was cut by 0 bases and J by 3 bases, with 13 bases left in between. CDR3 bases: TGCGCCAGCAGCTTGGGTAGCCTTAGAGGCTACAATGAGCAGTTCTTC. This translates into CASSLGSLRGYNEQFF. Variable domain in full (rest from reference TRBV5-1 and TRBJ2-1): KAGVTQTPRYLIKTRGQQVTLSCSPISGHRSVSWYQQTPGQGLQFLFEYFSETQRNKGNFPGRFSGRQFSNSRSEMNVSTLELGDSALYLCASSLGSLRGYNEQFFGPGTRLTVL.

The rearrangement uses TRBV6-5 and TRBJ2-7; 9 bases line up with TRBD1. This CDR3 comprises 16 residues. CDR1 MNHEY and CDR2 SVGAGI come from the germline V gene. Losses at the gene ends were 0 bases for V and 3 bases for J; bases not matched to a gene: 6. CDR3 in amino acids: CASSYSYLDRGYEQYF. In DNA form, the CDR3 reads TGTGCCAGCAGTTACTCATATTTGGACAGGGGCTACGAGCAGTACTTC.

This clone appeared a few times. The CDR3 sequence: CASSARGGATDTQYF. The DNA for the CDR3 is TGTGCCAGCAGCGCAAGAGGGGGCGCGACAGATACGCAGTATTTT. This chain joins TRBV7-3 and TRBJ2-3; 7 positions match TRBD1. After removal of 5 bases from V and 3 bases from J, the junction contained 8 bases not matched to a gene. The CDR3 contains 15 residues. From germline, CDR1 is SGHTA and CDR2 FQGTGA.

This rearrangement joins TRBV6-6 to TRBJ2-7, with D perhaps TRBD1 (5 bases). V was cut by 6 bases and J by 2 bases, with 11 bases left in between. Germline CDR1 and CDR2: MNHNY and SVGAGI (reference sequence). This CDR3 spans 13 amino acids. This CDR3 is CASRGVFPYEQYF. CDR3 DNA sequence: TGTGCCAGCAGAGGGGTCTTCCCCTACGAGCAGTACTTC.

This clone has more than one count but fewer than ten. Other DNA sequences in this specimen translate into the identical CDR3. The chain couples TRBV18 to TRBJ2-7, with D possibly being TRBD1 (6 bases). The CDR3 runs to 13 residues. Per the germline V gene, CDR1 is KGHSH and CDR2 is LQKENI. The V end lost 2 bases, the J end lost 7 bases, and 12 bases lay between the germline ends. DNA of the CDR3: TGTGCCAGCTCACCATTGGACAGAGGAGAGCAGTACTTC. Amino acids: CASSPLDRGEQYF.

This clone was recorded a few times. This chain uses TRBV2 with TRBJ2-1; 13 nucleotides match TRBD2. CDR1 and CDR2 from the germline V gene are SNHLY and FYNNEI. The V and J ends lost 6 bases and 7 bases, in that order; junction bases with no gene match: 9. The CDR3 consists of 16 residues. This CDR3 reads CASRVTSGRTANEQFF. In DNA form, the CDR3 reads TGTGCCAGCAGGGTGACTAGCGGGAGGACCGCGAATGAGCAGTTCTTC. Combining the CDR3 with reference TRBV2 and TRBJ2-1 gives the whole variable domain EPEVTQTPSHQVTQMGQEVILRCVPISNHLYFYWYRQILGQKVEFLVSFYNNEISEKSEIFDDQFSVERPDGSNFTLKIRSTKLEDSAMYFCASRVTSGRTANEQFFGPGTRLTVL.

V and J are TRBV19 and TRBJ2-6; the match to TRBD1 covers 9 bases. V trimming: 4 bases; J trimming: 4 bases; junction bases outside the gene matches: 11. The CDR3 has 18 residues. The germline CDR1 and CDR2 sequences are LNHDA and SQIVND (reference sequence). This CDR3 is CASSTRPGTGRGANVLTF. In nucleotides, the CDR3 is TGTGCCAGTAGTACCCGTCCCGGGACAGGGCGGGGGGCCAACGTCCTGACTTTC.

This clone was detected a few times. The chain couples TRBV7-2 to TRBJ1-4; D gene ambiguous. CDR3 length equals 15 residues. Deletions cut 5 bases from V and 8 bases from J, with 18 bases between. Germline V CDR1 and CDR2: SGHTA, FQGNSA. The CDR3 coding sequence is TGTGCCAGCAGCACAAGGACTCCCCGGCGGGAAAAACTGTTTTTT. It translates to CASSTRTPRREKLFF.

This clone showed up just a few times. The chain couples TRBV5-1 to TRBJ2-1, with 8 bases lining up with TRBD1. There are 12 residues in the CDR3. With 4 bases clipped from V and 7 bases from J, the junction kept 1 base outside the gene matches. The germline CDR1 and CDR2 sequences are SGHRS and YFSETQ. The CDR3 region is CASSTGGNEQFF. The CDR3 DNA sequence: TGCGCCAGCAGCACAGGGGGAAATGAGCAGTTCTTC.

This clone appeared a few times. The V gene is TRBV7-6, the J gene TRBJ2-1; 11 nucleotides line up with TRBD2. There are 16 residues in the CDR3. J lost 3 bases, V lost 4 bases, and 5 bases had no gene match. Germline V gene sequence: CDR1 SGHVS, CDR2 FNYEAQ. CDR3 amino acids: CASSSLAGGHYNEQFF. The CDR3 coding sequence is TGTGCCAGCAGCTCCTTAGCGGGGGGGCACTACAATGAGCAGTTCTTC.